The text below deals with one TCR beta chain. The antigen remains unidentified. Incorporation of UMIs carrying a 6-nucleotide sample barcode was performed by template switching. TCRdb re-called the 5' RACE reads and gives one entry per CDR3 protein, without DNA. This table holds a few hundred thousand distinct CDR3 sequences. The data were taken from a study of monozygotic twins with inflammatory bowel disease. CDR1 is DFQATT, CDR2 SNEGSKA, per germline (reference sequence). There are 13 residues in the CDR3. General study findings and limits: Patients received differing immunosuppressive treatments, which may have added variability to their repertoires. A single strong clonotype or signal linked to IBD was not supported.

The sequenced sample was blood. This clonotype was obtained from a human donor with ulcerative colitis or Crohn's disease, or a healthy co-twin of an affected twin (not recorded which). The chain joins TRBV20-1 to TRBJ1-5; with no DNA, the TCRdb D assignment of TRBD1 cannot be verified. The CDR3 here is CSARPDRDQPQHF.